This T cell receptor (beta chain) was profiled in a study of Graves' ophthalmopathy and Graves' hyperthyroidism. Scientists amplified the TCR beta CDR3 regions from RNA transcripts. Scientists carried out first-round RT-PCR using HTBI primers and then a second-round multiplex PCR. TCRdb itself ran the multiplex PCR reads through MiXCR, one entry per CDR3 protein. The repertoire holds about 740,000 distinct CDR3 sequences, with 40% as singletons. This CDR3 comprises 17 residues. The germline gives CDR1 KGHDR, CDR2 SFDVKD. The V and J ends lost 2 bases and 5 bases respectively, with 20 bases between them.

Sequenced: peripheral blood. This chain uses TRBV24-1 with TRBJ1-2; D is possibly TRBD1 (6 bases). This TCR was recovered from an adult man with Graves' ophthalmopathy. CDR3 nucleotides: TGTGCCACCAGTGATTCCCGGACCAAATCAGGGGTTTATGGCTACACCTTC. This sequence encodes CATSDSRTKSGVYGYTF.